The entry below gives a single T cell receptor (beta chain) sequence along with its context. V was pared by 3 bases and J by 13 bases, with 16 bases between. The germline CDR1 and CDR2 sequences are MDHEN and SYDVKM. The CDR3 totals 14 residues. This entry comes from a study of T cell responses to AZD1222 COVID-19 vaccine. TCRdb keeps only in-frame clones here, not all; method: immunoSEQ multiplex PCR. Of over 50,000 clones listed, 65% to 85% are singletons. The receptor was isolated from an adult in good health. Source: peripheral blood, taken on day 0 of AZD1222 vaccination. This sequence joins TRBV28 and TRBJ1-6, with D perhaps TRBD1 (6 bases). As DNA, the CDR3 is TGTGCCAGCAGTTTGGACAGCCGCCGGGGCCCCCTCCACTTT. It is translated as CASSLDSRRGPLHF. Filled out from reference TRBV28 and TRBJ1-6, the complete variable domain reads DVKVTQSSRYLVKRTGEKVFLECVQDMDHENMFWYRQDPGLGLRLIYFSYDVKMKEKGDIPEGYSVSREKKERFSLILESASTNQTSMYLCASSLDSRRGPLHFGNGTRLTVT.